This T cell receptor (beta chain) is drawn from a study of cytomegalovirus exposure and HLA in healthy donors. The PCR employed 60 Vbeta primers together with 13 Jbeta primers. The table came from immunoSEQ multiplex PCR; TCRdb's copy has only in-frame clones and leaves some out. The data show around 100,000 clones, 76% seen once. CDR1 is SQVTM, CDR2 ANQGSEA, per germline. V was cut by 5 bases and J by 0 bases, with 10 bases left in between. The CDR3 is 14 amino acids. This clone was recorded a few times. Sequencing input: PBMCs. The rearrangement links TRBV29-1 to TRBJ2-2; a possible D gene is TRBD1 (6 bases). This TCR was sampled from a woman between 50 and 59 years old in good health and CMV-seropositive. As DNA, the CDR3 is TGCAGCGTTTGGGGGCCGTCGAACACCGGGGAGCTGTTTTTT. Its translation: CSVWGPSNTGELFF.